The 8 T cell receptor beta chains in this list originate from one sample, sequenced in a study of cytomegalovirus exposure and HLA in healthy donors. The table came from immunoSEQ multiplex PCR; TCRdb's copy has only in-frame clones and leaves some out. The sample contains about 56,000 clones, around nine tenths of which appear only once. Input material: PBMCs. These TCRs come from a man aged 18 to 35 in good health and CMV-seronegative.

In DNA, the CDR3 is TGTGCCAGCAGTTACTCGGGGACAGGGTACGAGCAGTACTTC. Protein sequence: CASSYSGTGYEQYF. The chain is built from TRBV6-6 and TRBJ2-7; 9 nucleotides align to TRBD1. This CDR3 spans 14 amino acids. Germline V gene lookup returns CDR1 MNHNY and CDR2 SVGAGI (reference sequence). V lost 0 bases and J lost 4; bases outside the gene matches: 1.

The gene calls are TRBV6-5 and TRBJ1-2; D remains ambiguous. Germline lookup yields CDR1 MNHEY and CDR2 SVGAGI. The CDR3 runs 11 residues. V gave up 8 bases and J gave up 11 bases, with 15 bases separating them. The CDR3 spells CASSIAAVYTF. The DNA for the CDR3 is TGTGCCAGCTCGATCGCCGCAGTGTACACCTTC.

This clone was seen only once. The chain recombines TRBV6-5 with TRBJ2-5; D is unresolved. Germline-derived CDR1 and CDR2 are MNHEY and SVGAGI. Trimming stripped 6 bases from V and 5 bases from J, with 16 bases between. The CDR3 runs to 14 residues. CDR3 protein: CASRTLVRPETQYF. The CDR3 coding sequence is TGTGCCAGCAGAACCCTCGTGAGGCCGGAGACCCAGTACTTC.

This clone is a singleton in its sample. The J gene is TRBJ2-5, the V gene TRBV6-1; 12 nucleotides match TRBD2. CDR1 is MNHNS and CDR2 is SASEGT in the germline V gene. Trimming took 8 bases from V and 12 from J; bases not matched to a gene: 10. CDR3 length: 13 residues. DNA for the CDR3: TGTGCCAGCGCCCCTAGCGGGAGGGGGGGGGAGTACTTC. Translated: CASAPSGRGGEYF.

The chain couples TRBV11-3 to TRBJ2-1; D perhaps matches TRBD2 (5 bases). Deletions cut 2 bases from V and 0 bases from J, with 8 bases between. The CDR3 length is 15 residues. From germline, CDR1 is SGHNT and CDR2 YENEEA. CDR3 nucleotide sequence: TGTGCCAGCAGCTTACTAGCTAGCTCCTACAATGAGCAGTTCTTC. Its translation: CASSLLASSYNEQFF.

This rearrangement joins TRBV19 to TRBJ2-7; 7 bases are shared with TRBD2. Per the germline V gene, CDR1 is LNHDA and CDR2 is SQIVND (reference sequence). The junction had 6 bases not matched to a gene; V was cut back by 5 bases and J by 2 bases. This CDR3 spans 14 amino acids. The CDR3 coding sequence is TGTGCCAGTAGTCCCTGGGGAGGGACCTACGAGCAGTACTTC. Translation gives CASSPWGGTYEQYF.

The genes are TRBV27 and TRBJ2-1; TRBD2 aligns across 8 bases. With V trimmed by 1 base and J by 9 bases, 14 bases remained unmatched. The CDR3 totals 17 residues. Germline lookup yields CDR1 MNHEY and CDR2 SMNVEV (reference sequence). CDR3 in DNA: TGTGCCAGCAGTTTATTGTCCCCCAACGGGAGGGCCGGTGAGCAGTTCTTC. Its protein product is CASSLLSPNGRAGEQFF.

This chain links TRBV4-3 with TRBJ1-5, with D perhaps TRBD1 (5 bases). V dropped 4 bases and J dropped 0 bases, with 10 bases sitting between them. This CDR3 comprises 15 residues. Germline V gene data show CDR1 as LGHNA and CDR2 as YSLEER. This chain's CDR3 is CASSPSRVSNQPQHF. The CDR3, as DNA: TGCGCCAGCAGCCCCTCCAGGGTTAGCAATCAGCCCCAGCATTTT.